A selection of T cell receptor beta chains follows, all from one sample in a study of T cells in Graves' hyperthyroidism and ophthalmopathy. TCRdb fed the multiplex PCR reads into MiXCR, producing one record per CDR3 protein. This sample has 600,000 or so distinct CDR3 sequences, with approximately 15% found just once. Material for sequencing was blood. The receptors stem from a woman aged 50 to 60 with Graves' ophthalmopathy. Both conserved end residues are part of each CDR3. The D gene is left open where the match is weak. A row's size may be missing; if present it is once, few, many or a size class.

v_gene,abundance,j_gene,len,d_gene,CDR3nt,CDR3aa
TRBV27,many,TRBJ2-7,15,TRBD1,TGTGCCAGCAGTTTAACCGGGACAGGGAACTACGAGCAGTACTTC,CASSLTGTGNYEQYF
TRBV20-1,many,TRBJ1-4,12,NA,TGCAGTGCTAGACAGGGAGGGGAAAAACTGTTTTTT,CSARQGGEKLFF
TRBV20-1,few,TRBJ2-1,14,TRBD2,TGCAGTGCTAGGGCCGGGACTATCTACAATGAGCAGTTCTTC,CSARAGTIYNEQFF
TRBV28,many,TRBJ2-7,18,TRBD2,TGTGCCAGCACCCCGTCCTGGCTAGCGGGAGGACGGTCCTACGAGCAGTACTTC,CASTPSWLAGGRSYEQYF
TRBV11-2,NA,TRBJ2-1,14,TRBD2,TGTGCCAGCAGCTCACTAGCGGGAGAGAATGAGCAGTTCTTC,CASSSLAGENEQFF
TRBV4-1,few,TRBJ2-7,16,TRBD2,TGCGCCAGCAGCCCCTCTACCGGGACTACCGCCTACGAGCAGTACTTC,CASSPSTGTTAYEQYF
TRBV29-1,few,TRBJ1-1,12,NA,TGCCCAACTAGAGCAGTGAACACTGAAGCTTTCTTT,CPTRAVNTEAFF
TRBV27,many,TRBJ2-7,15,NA,TGTGCCAGCAGTCCCCACGGGACAACCTCCTACGAGCAGTACTTC,CASSPHGTTSYEQYF
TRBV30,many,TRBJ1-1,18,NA,TGTGCCTGGAGTACCCGAAACCTTAAGACAGTCATGAACACTGAAGCTTTCTTT,CAWSTRNLKTVMNTEAFF
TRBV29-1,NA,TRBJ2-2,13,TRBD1,TGCAGCGCCGGACAGGGGAGCACCGGGGAGCTGTTTTTT,CSAGQGSTGELFF
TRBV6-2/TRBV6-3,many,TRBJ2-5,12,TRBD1,TGTGCCAGCAGTTCGACAGGGAAGACCCAGTACTTC,CASSSTGKTQYF
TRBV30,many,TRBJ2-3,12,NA,TGTGCCTGGAGTCAAAGGGGAGATACGCAGTATTTT,CAWSQRGDTQYF
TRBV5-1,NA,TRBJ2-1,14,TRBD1,TGCGCCAGCAGCTCTGGGACAGGCAGGAATGAGCAGTTCTTC,CASSSGTGRNEQFF
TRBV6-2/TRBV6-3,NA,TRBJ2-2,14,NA,TGTGCCAGCAGTTATAGGGCGCGTCCCGGGGAGCTGTTTTTT,CASSYRARPGELFF
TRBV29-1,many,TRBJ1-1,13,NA,TGCAGCGCCCTATCTTTGAGGGAGGTTGAAGCTTTCTTT,CSALSLREVEAFF
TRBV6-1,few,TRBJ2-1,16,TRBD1,TGTGCCAGCAGTAACAGGGGACCTACCTCCTACAATGAGCAGTTCTTC,CASSNRGPTSYNEQFF
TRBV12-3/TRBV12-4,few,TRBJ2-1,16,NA,TGTGCCAGCAGCCCGGGGCCTATCTTGAGGTACAATGAGCAGTTCTTC,CASSPGPILRYNEQFF
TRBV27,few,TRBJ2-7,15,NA,TGTGCCAGCAGTTCCAATACAGGGTCGAGATACGAGCAGTACTTC,CASSSNTGSRYEQYF
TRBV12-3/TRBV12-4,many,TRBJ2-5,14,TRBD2,TGTGCCAGCAGTCGTATAGCGGGGCGGGAGACCCAGTACTTC,CASSRIAGRETQYF
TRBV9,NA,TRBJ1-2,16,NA,TGTGCCAGCAGCGTAGGGAGAGGGGCAACTAACTATGGCTACACCTTC,CASSVGRGATNYGYTF
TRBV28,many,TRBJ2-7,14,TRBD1,TGTGCCAGCAGTTTATTACAGGGGACCTACGAGCAGTACTTC,CASSLLQGTYEQYF
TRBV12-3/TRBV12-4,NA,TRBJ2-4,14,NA,TGTGCCAGCAGCCCGGACTACAAGAAAAACATTCAGTACTTC,CASSPDYKKNIQYF
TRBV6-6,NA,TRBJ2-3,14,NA,TGTGCCAGCAGTTACCTCATTAGCGGAGATACGCAGTATTTT,CASSYLISGDTQYF
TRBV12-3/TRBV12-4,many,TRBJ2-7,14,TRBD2,TGTGCCAGCAGTGCCAGCGGGAGTGGTTACGAGCAGTACTTC,CASSASGSGYEQYF
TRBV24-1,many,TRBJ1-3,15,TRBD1,TGTGCCACCAGTGATACACGACAGGGCGGAAACACCATATATTTT,CATSDTRQGGNTIYF
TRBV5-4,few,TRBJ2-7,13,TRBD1,TGTGCCAGCAGCTGGGGGACAGGGAACGAGCAGTACTTC,CASSWGTGNEQYF
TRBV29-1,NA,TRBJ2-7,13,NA,TGCAGCGTTGAAGGCGGGCCACGGGGGGAGCAGTACTTC,CSVEGGPRGEQYF
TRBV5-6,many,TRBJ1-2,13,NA,TGTGCCAGCAGCTGGAGGACCGCTGAAGGCTACACCTTC,CASSWRTAEGYTF
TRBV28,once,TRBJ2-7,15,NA,TGTGCCAGCAGTCTGGCCGCCACCGACAGCTACGAGCAGTACTTC,CASSLAATDSYEQYF
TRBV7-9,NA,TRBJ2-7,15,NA,NA,CASTVGTGISYEQYF
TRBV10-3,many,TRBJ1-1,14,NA,TGTGCCATCAGTGTCGGCCAGGTAAGGACTGAAGCTTTCTTT,CAISVGQVRTEAFF
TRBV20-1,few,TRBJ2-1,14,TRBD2,TGCAGTGCTCCGACTAGCGTATTGGGTAGAGGGCAGTTCTTC,CSAPTSVLGRGQFF
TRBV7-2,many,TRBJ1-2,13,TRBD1,TGTGCCAGCAGCCCCGGGACAGGGTATGGCTACACCTTC,CASSPGTGYGYTF
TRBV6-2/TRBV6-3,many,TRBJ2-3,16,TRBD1,TGTGCCAGCAGGCTCGACAGGGGACGAGACACAGATACGCAGTATTTT,CASRLDRGRDTDTQYF
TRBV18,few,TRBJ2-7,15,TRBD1,TGTGCCAGCTCAAGAGTGACAGGGGAGACCTACGAGCAGTACTTC,CASSRVTGETYEQYF
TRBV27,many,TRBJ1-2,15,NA,TGTGCCAGCAGTATAGGGGGGGGGGCCCTCTATGGCTACACCTTC,CASSIGGGALYGYTF
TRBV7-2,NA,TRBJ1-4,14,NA,TGTGCCAGCAGCTTAGATTGGGTGGTTGAAAAACTGTTTTTT,CASSLDWVVEKLFF
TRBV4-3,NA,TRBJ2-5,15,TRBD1,TGCGCCAGCAGCCAAGATGACAGGGCCCCGGGGACCCAGTGCTTC,CASSQDDRAPGTQCF
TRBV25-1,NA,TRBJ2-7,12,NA,TGTGCCAGCATGAAGGGCAGCTACGAGCAGTACTTC,CASMKGSYEQYF
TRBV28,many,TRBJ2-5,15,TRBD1,TGTGCCAGCAGTTTAGGCCCAGGGGGCTTGGAGACCCAGTACTTC,CASSLGPGGLETQYF
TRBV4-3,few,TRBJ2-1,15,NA,TGCGCCAGCAGCCAGGGCAGACTGGGCCCTTGGGAGCAGTTCTTC,CASSQGRLGPWEQFF
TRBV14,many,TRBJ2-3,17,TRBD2,TGTGCCAGCAGCCCGGGACTAGCGGCCGGAGGGACAGATACGCAGTATTTT,CASSPGLAAGGTDTQYF
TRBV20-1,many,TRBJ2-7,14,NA,TGCAGTGCTAGTGGGGGCGGGAGAATCTACGAGCAGTACTTC,CSASGGGRIYEQYF
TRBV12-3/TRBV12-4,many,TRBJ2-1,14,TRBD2,TGTGCCAGCAGGAGGAGCGGGAGGGCCAGTGAGCAGTTCTTC,CASRRSGRASEQFF
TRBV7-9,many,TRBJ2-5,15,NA,TGTGCCAGCAGCACCATCGGACAGCCTCAAGAGACCCAGTACTTC,CASSTIGQPQETQYF
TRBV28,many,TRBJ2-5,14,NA,TGTGCCAGCAGTCGACCCAGGGCCCAAGAGACCCAGTACTTC,CASSRPRAQETQYF
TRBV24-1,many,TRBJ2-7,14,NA,TGTGCCACCAGTGATTTGGGGCAGGAGTACGAGCAGTACTTC,CATSDLGQEYEQYF
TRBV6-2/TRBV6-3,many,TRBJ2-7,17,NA,TGTGCCAGCAGTTCGGTGGTGGGCAGACGAGGCTCCTACGAGCAGTACTTC,CASSSVVGRRGSYEQYF
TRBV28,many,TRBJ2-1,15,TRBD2,TGTGCCAGCAGTCCGGCAGGTGCGGGAGAACACGAGCAGTTCTTC,CASSPAGAGEHEQFF
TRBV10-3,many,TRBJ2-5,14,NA,TGTGCCATCTCCACCCCCGTAGGTCCAGAGACCCAGTACTTC,CAISTPVGPETQYF
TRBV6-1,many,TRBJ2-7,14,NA,TGTGCCAGCAAAGTCCTACAGACAACCTACGAGCAGTACTTC,CASKVLQTTYEQYF
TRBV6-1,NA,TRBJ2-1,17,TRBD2,TGTGCCAGCAGTCGGGGGACTAGCGGGCTACCCTACAATGAGCAGTTCTTC,CASSRGTSGLPYNEQFF
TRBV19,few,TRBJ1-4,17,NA,TGTGCCAGTAGGGGGGATACGCGCGCGGGGACCCGTGAAAAACTGTTTTTT,CASRGDTRAGTREKLFF
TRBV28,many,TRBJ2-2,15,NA,TGTGCCAGCAAGGTGCGGGCTGCGAACACCGGGGAGCTGTTTTTT,CASKVRAANTGELFF
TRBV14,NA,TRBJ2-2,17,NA,TGTGCCAGCAGCCAAGAATATGCGGGGCCCCTCACCGGGGAGCTGTTTTTT,CASSQEYAGPLTGELFF
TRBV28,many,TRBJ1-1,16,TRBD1,TGTGCCAGCAGGGAGACAGGGGTTCTGTGGACCACTGAAGCTTTCTTT,CASRETGVLWTTEAFF
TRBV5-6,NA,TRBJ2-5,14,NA,TGTGCCAGCAGCTCACCGGGACTGCAAGAGACCCAGTACTTC,CASSSPGLQETQYF